Below are 28 T cell receptor beta chains sequenced from a single sample in a study of blood T cell repertoires in COVID-19. TCRdb's table, derived via immunoSEQ multiplex PCR, lists solely in-frame clones and lacks some. The sample contains about 210,000 clones, roughly 88% of which appear only once. The specimen sequenced was peripheral blood. Every receptor here comes from a man between 18 and 29 years old with active or convalescent COVID-19.

This clone was recorded once. An end of the junction differs from the germline gene, which may be a read error. The chain carries TRBV7-7 and TRBJ2-5; D is possibly TRBD1 (6 bases). The CDR3 runs 13 residues. Germline loops: CDR1 SSHAT, CDR2 FNYEAQ (reference sequence). The CDR3 bases are TGTGCTAGCAGTCGACAGGTTCAAGAGACCCAGTACTTC. Translating it yields CASSRQVQETQYF.

The chain joins TRBV6-1 to TRBJ1-2, with unresolved D. The CDR3 has 12 residues. The germline gives CDR1 MNHNS, CDR2 SASEGT. Trimming cost V 3 bases and J 4 bases, with 6 bases left between them. The CDR3 nucleotides read TGTGCCAGCAGTGATTCGGGCTATGGCTACACCTTC. Translated: CASSDSGYGYTF.

The V gene is TRBV5-6, the J gene TRBJ2-6; 9 bases agree with TRBD2. V gave up 2 bases and J gave up 0 bases; unmatched junction bases: 3. This CDR3 spans 17 amino acids. Germline V CDR1 and CDR2: SGHDT, YYEEEE. The CDR3 region is CASSFLAGPSGANVLTF. The CDR3 DNA follows: TGTGCCAGCAGCTTCCTAGCGGGACCCTCTGGGGCCAACGTCCTGACTTTC.

J is TRBJ2-3 and V is TRBV9; 9 nucleotides match TRBD1. Trimming at V came to 0 bases and at J to 1 base, leaving 15 bases not matched to a gene. Per the germline V gene, CDR1 is SGDLS and CDR2 is YYNGEE. The CDR3 covers 20 residues. The CDR3 nucleotides are TGTGCCAGCAGCGTAGCTACCCGGACAGGGGAGGGCCACGGCACAGATACGCAGTATTTT. Amino acids: CASSVATRTGEGHGTDTQYF.

This clone has a handful of counts. The genes are TRBV14 and TRBJ1-1, with a weak D call TRBD1 (6 bases). Trimming took 6 bases from V and 8 from J, leaving 13 bases between them. CDR1 SGHDN and CDR2 FVKESK come from the germline V gene. The CDR3 extends over 12 amino acids. The CDR3, as DNA: TGTGCCAGCAGTCTGGACAGAGGGGAAGCTTTCTTT. It codes for CASSLDRGEAFF.

This clone has a handful of counts. The CDR3: CASRHNLKETGTGLATNEKLFF. DNA for the CDR3: TGTGCAAGTCGCCACAACCTTAAAGAAACCGGGACAGGACTTGCAACTAATGAAAAACTGTTTTTT. The J gene is TRBJ1-4, the V gene TRBV12-2; the D call in the table, TRBD1, was not verified against the DNA. TRBV12-2 is labeled a pseudogene. This CDR3 has 22 residues.

This sequence joins TRBV24-1 and TRBJ2-5; a weak D match, TRBD2 (6 bases). The germline V gene has CDR1 KGHDR and CDR2 SFDVKD. Trimming took 5 bases from V and 0 from J, leaving 9 bases between them. The CDR3 has 14 residues. The CDR3 region is CATSAWGDQETQYF. DNA of the CDR3: TGTGCCACCAGTGCCTGGGGGGACCAAGAGACCCAGTACTTC.

The sample holds a few counts of this clone. CDR3 DNA: TGTGCCAGCTCACCATCTCGCCCGGGACAGCAAAATTCACCCCTCCACTTT. Translation: CASSPSRPGQQNSPLHF. The genes are TRBV18 and TRBJ1-6; 7 bases are shared with TRBD1. CDR1 is KGHSH, CDR2 LQKENI, per germline. Unmatched junction bases numbered 11, after V lost 2 bases and J lost 7 bases. The CDR3 consists of 17 residues. Filled out from reference TRBV18 and TRBJ1-6, the complete variable domain reads NAGVMQNPRHLVRRRGQEARLRCSPMKGHSHVYWYRQLPEEGLKFMVYLQKENIIDESGMPKERFSAEFPKEGPSILRIQQVVRGDSAAYFCASSPSRPGQQNSPLHFGNGTRLTVT.

CDR3 sequence reads: CASTPGLAGGPDTQYF. CDR3 nucleotides: TGTGCCAGCACTCCCGGACTAGCGGGAGGCCCGGATACGCAGTATTTT. The genes are TRBV7-2 and TRBJ2-3; 14 nucleotides agree with TRBD2. CDR1 is SGHTA, CDR2 FQGNSA, per germline. The junction had 9 bases not matched to a gene; V was cut back by 7 bases and J by 6 bases. This CDR3 contains 16 residues.

The chain employs TRBV30 and TRBJ2-4; D call uncertain. Germline V CDR1 and CDR2: GTSNPN, SVGIG (reference sequence). The V gene lost 0 bases and the J gene lost 0 bases, with 12 bases spanning the gap. The CDR3 has 16 residues. The CDR3 bases are TGTGCCTGGAGTGTACGTGGCGGTCTAGCCAAAAACATTCAGTACTTC. It specifies CAWSVRGGLAKNIQYF. Full variable domain (rest looked up from reference TRBV30 and TRBJ2-4): SQTIHQWPATLVQPVGSPLSLECTVEGTSNPNLYWYRQAAGRGLQLLFYSVGIGQISSEVPQNLSASRPQDRQFILSSKKLLLSDSGFYLCAWSVRGGLAKNIQYFGAGTRLSVL.

The chain uses TRBV5-1 and TRBJ2-7; 7 positions agree with TRBD1. V dropped 4 bases and J dropped 3; count of bases not matched to a gene: 7. The CDR3 is 14 residues long. From germline, CDR1 is SGHRS and CDR2 YFSETQ. The CDR3 here is CASSPGQAHYEQYF. Written as DNA, the CDR3 is TGCGCCAGCAGCCCAGGACAGGCCCACTACGAGCAGTACTTC.

As DNA, the CDR3 is TGTGCCAGCAGCCAAGGGCGGGCTAGCTCTGGAAACACCATATATTTT. Its translation: CASSQGRASSGNTIYF. The V call is TRBV7-8, the J call TRBJ1-3; D is undetermined. Trimming took off 5 bases at V and 0 bases at J, with 14 bases between the two ends. The CDR3 contains 16 residues. CDR1 is SGHVS, CDR2 FQNEAQ, per germline. Filled out from reference TRBV7-8 and TRBJ1-3, the complete variable domain reads GAGVSQSPRYKVAKRGQDVALRCDPISGHVSLFWYQQALGQGPEFLTYFQNEAQLDKSGLPSDRFFAERPEGSVSTLKIQRTQQEDSAVYLCASSQGRASSGNTIYFGEGSWLTVV.

V and J are TRBV2 and TRBJ1-5, with TRBD1 matching over 7 bases. There are 14 residues in the CDR3. The J segment lost 5 bases and the V segment lost 6 bases, leaving 7 bases of the junction unmatched. Looked up from germline, CDR1 is SNHLY and CDR2 is FYNNEI. The chain's CDR3 is CASSDRVRDQPQHF. Written as DNA, the CDR3 is TGTGCCAGCAGCGACAGGGTTCGAGATCAGCCCCAGCATTTT.

This clone came up a few times. V gene TRBV10-2 combines with J gene TRBJ2-2, with 9 bases matching TRBD1. Germline V gives CDR1 WSHSY, CDR2 SAAADI. Unmatched junction bases numbered 6, after V lost 4 bases and J lost 3 bases. The CDR3 runs to 16 residues. CDR3 region: CASSGGQGYHTGELFF. The CDR3 region has the DNA TGCGCCAGCAGTGGGGGACAGGGCTATCACACCGGGGAGCTGTTTTTT.

The J gene is TRBJ1-6, the V gene TRBV27; TRBD1 matches at 8 bases. J lost 4 bases, V lost 7 bases, and 6 bases had no gene match. Germline lookup yields CDR1 MNHEY and CDR2 SMNVEV (reference sequence). This CDR3 comprises 15 residues. CDR3 coding DNA: TGTGCCAGCACCCCCGGGACAGGTTATAATTCACCCCTCCACTTT. Encoded protein: CASTPGTGYNSPLHF.

The chain combines TRBV19 with TRBJ1-6; 11 bases fit TRBD1. The CDR3 extends over 17 amino acids. The V gene end was trimmed by 5 bases and the J gene end by 1 base; junction bases not matched to a gene: 4. The germline V gene encodes CDR1 LNHDA and CDR2 SQIVND (reference sequence). CDR3 nucleotide sequence: TGTGCCAGTAGTGCTCGGGACAGGGGGTCCTATAATTCACCCCTCCACTTT. It is translated as CASSARDRGSYNSPLHF.

The V gene is TRBV4-2, the J gene TRBJ2-1; 7 bases line up with TRBD2. The length of the CDR3 is 14 residues. Germline V gene lookup returns CDR1 LGHNA and CDR2 YNFKEQ. Losses at the gene ends were 3 bases for V and 6 bases for J; bases not matched to a gene: 5. The chain's CDR3 is CASSHTSDPNEQFF. CDR3 DNA: TGTGCCAGCAGCCACACTAGCGATCCCAATGAGCAGTTCTTC.

CDR3 protein: CATSREMWTDYTGELFF. In nucleotides, the CDR3 is TGTGCCACCAGCAGGGAGATGTGGACAGACTACACCGGGGAGCTGTTTTTT. This chain links TRBV15 with TRBJ2-2; TRBD1 is a possible D gene (6 bases). V was shortened by 3 bases and J by 3 bases, with 17 bases between the two germline ends. Germline CDR1 and CDR2: LNHNV and YYDKDF (reference sequence). CDR3 length: 17 amino acids.

The V and J genes are TRBV24-1 and TRBJ1-2; 8 bases line up with TRBD1. V dropped 2 bases and J dropped 2; count of bases not matched to a gene: 3. The CDR3 runs to 15 residues. Looked up from germline, CDR1 is KGHDR and CDR2 is SFDVKD. The CDR3 DNA is TGTGCCACCAGTGATTCCCGGACAGGGAACTATGGCTACACCTTC. Translating gives CATSDSRTGNYGYTF.

Written as DNA, the CDR3 is TGCGCCAGCAGCTTGGATCTTCTACCGGGACAGGTCTACGAGCAGTACTTC. Protein: CASSLDLLPGQVYEQYF. The V call is TRBV5-1, the J call TRBJ2-7; 8 bases map to TRBD1. This CDR3 contains 17 residues. V was pared by 0 bases and J by 3 bases, with 11 bases of the junction left unmatched. Germline assignment: CDR1 SGHRS and CDR2 YFSETQ.

The DNA for the CDR3 is TGTGCCAGCAGCCCAAAAGGGACTAGCGGCGCCCCATCAACCTATGAGCAGTTCTTC. This encodes CASSPKGTSGAPSTYEQFF. The V and J genes are TRBV11-2 and TRBJ2-1, with TRBD2 matching over 11 bases. The CDR3 runs to 19 residues. V dropped 5 bases and J dropped 8; count of bases not matched to a gene: 20. The V gene's germline CDR1 is SGHAT and CDR2 FQNNGV.

The chain uses TRBV11-2 and TRBJ2-1, with TRBD2 matching 9 bases. Per the germline V gene, CDR1 is SGHAT and CDR2 is FQNNGV. Unmatched junction bases numbered 14, after V lost 4 bases and J lost 7 bases. The CDR3 contains 17 residues. CDR3 amino acids: CASSSEEREEKMNEQFF. The CDR3 DNA sequence: TGTGCCAGCAGCTCGGAGGAGCGGGAGGAGAAGATGAATGAGCAGTTCTTC.

J is TRBJ1-5 and V is TRBV6-6, with 7 bases fitting TRBD1. Germline CDR1 MNHNY, CDR2 SVGAGI (reference sequence). After removal of 6 bases from V and 1 base from J, the junction contained 6 bases not matched to a gene. The CDR3 consists of 15 residues. The CDR3: CASSRDRFSNQPQHF. The CDR3 DNA sequence: TGTGCCAGCAGCAGGGACAGATTCAGCAATCAGCCCCAGCATTTT.

The V gene is TRBV25-1, the J gene TRBJ1-5, with D uncertain. Trimming cost V 4 bases and J 5 bases, with 9 bases left between them. Germline V gives CDR1 MGHDK, CDR2 SYGVNS. The CDR3 runs 13 residues. CDR3 region: CASSVTGDQPQHF. As DNA, the CDR3 is TGTGCCAGCAGTGTGACGGGTGATCAGCCCCAGCATTTT.

V and J are TRBV21-1 and TRBJ2-7; the table gives TRBD1 as D, unverified against the DNA. TRBV21-1 is a listed pseudogene. This CDR3 has 11 amino acids. The CDR3 is CASSRRQDQYF. In DNA form, the CDR3 reads TGTGCCAGCAGCAGACGACAGGACCAGTACTTC.

DNA for the CDR3: TGTGCCTGGACGCAAAGGGGACAGGGCGACACTGAAGCTTTCTTT. This sequence encodes CAWTQRGQGDTEAFF. The gene calls are TRBV30 and TRBJ1-1, with 9 nucleotides matching TRBD1. Germline V CDR1 and CDR2: GTSNPN, SVGIG (reference sequence). This CDR3 region has 15 residues. The junction had 9 bases not matched to a gene; V was cut back by 4 bases and J by 3 bases.

The chain combines TRBV12-3 or TRBV12-4 with TRBJ2-7; 7 bases are shared with TRBD2. The CDR3 consists of 13 residues. The V gene end was trimmed by 8 bases and the J gene end by 7 bases; junction bases not matched to a gene: 11. In nucleotides, the CDR3 is TGTGCCAGCGGGGGGGGTCTCTCGGGTGAGCAGTACTTC. Its protein is CASGGGLSGEQYF.

CDR3 sequence reads: CASNRDRVNTEAFF. In DNA, the CDR3 is TGTGCCAGCAACCGTGACAGGGTGAACACTGAAGCTTTCTTT. The chain carries TRBV6-5 and TRBJ1-1; 7 bases match TRBD1. Trimming cost V 7 bases and J 0 bases; bases outside gene matches: 5. The germline CDR1 and CDR2 sequences are MNHEY and SVGAGI. CDR3 length: 14 residues.